This T cell receptor (beta chain) was sequenced for a study of T cell repertoires in cytomegalovirus infection. Study summary: Both a matching HLA type and CMV infection were indicated by public TCR beta signatures.

Looked up from germline, CDR1 is SQVTM and CDR2 is ANQGSEA. V dropped 6 bases and J dropped 5 bases, with 7 bases sitting between them. The CDR3 totals 10 residues. Whole-study results and caveats: Summed frequency of shared TCR beta families picked out CMV carriers who also had the relevant HLA. Across the ex vivo response, the dominant clonotypes were HLA-C-restricted CMV-specific TCR beta clonotypes.

This clonotype was seen at least ten times. Its antigen is unknown. MiXCR, applied by TCRdb to the reads, yields one record per CDR3 protein. Of around 280,000 distinct CDR3 sequences detected, about 8.8% appear once; the ten largest clones hold approximately 2.4%. The sequencing input was PBMCs. This clonotype originated in a human donor in good health (CMV status not recorded). Some clones in this sample may be carry-over from other donors' samples. The chain combines TRBV29-1 with TRBJ1-1, with D maybe TRBD1 (5 bases). The CDR3 bases are TGCAGCGTGGCAGGGACTGAAGCTTTCTTT. This gives the protein CSVAGTEAFF. The full variable domain, completed using reference TRBV29-1 and TRBJ1-1, is SAVISQKPSRDICQRGTSLTIQCQVDSQVTMMFWYRQQPGQSLTLIATANQGSEATYESGFVIDKFPISRPNLTFSTLTVSNMSPEDSSIYLCSVAGTEAFFGQGTRLTVV.